These T cell receptor beta chains were read from a single sample in a study of blood T cell repertoires in COVID-19. Method: immunoSEQ multiplex PCR; TCRdb's copy keeps in-frame clones and lacks some. This sample has 130,000 to 150,000 clones, with more than 75% found just once. Specimen: peripheral blood. The receptor source for this set is an older man with acute or convalescent COVID-19. Both conserved end residues are part of each CDR3. D genes are given only for firm matches. Not every row has a clone size; where given, it reads once, few, many or a size class.

TRBJ1-4	TRBV2	.	.	CASSEDRARNEKLFF	TGTGCCAGCAGTGAAGACAGGGCCCGTAATGAAAAACTGTTTTTT
TRBJ1-5	TRBV6-6	.	.	CASAPNPGDSNQPQHF	TGTGCCAGCGCGCCTAACCCAGGGGATAGCAATCAGCCCCAGCATTTT
TRBJ1-4	TRBV7-2	TRBD1	once	CASSPGTVREKLFF	TGTGCCAGCAGCCCCGGGACAGTTCGCGAAAAACTGTTTTTT
TRBJ2-6	TRBV4-1	TRBD1	.	CASSPFRDSFSGANVLTF	TGCGCCAGCAGCCCTTTCCGGGACAGCTTCTCTGGGGCCAACGTCCTGACTTTC
TRBJ2-5	TRBV24-1	.	once	CATSEAHPYQETQYF	TGTGCCACCAGTGAAGCGCATCCTTACCAAGAGACCCAGTACTTC
TRBJ2-3	TRBV29-1	.	many	CSVPRQAPSTDTQYF	TGCAGCGTGCCGCGACAGGCCCCTAGCACAGATACGCAGTATTTT
TRBJ2-5	TRBV19	TRBD1	.	CASSPGQGVSETQYF	TGTGCCAGTAGTCCGGGACAGGGCGTTTCGGAGACCCAGTACTTC
TRBJ2-1	TRBV11-2	TRBD2	.	CASSSLAGVYNEQFF	TGTGCCAGCAGCTCCCTAGCGGGGGTTTACAATGAGCAGTTCTTC
TRBJ1-1	TRBV27	.	.	CASSYTETGEAFF	TGTGCCAGCAGTTATACGGAGACGGGTGAAGCTTTCTTT
TRBJ1-5	TRBV7-2	.	few	CASSLEGAQPQHF	TGTGCCAGCAGCTTAGAAGGGGCTCAGCCCCAGCATTTT
TRBJ2-7	TRBV5-1	.	.	CASSLNSRVRGEQYF	TGCGCCAGCAGCTTGAATTCCAGGGTGAGGGGGGAGCAGTACTTC
TRBJ2-2	TRBV4-1	.	.	CASSQARAGWTGELFF	TGCGCCAGCAGCCAAGCCCGGGCAGGGTGGACCGGGGAGCTGTTTTTT
TRBJ1-1	TRBV2	TRBD1	.	CASSQGQGVTEAFF	TGTGCCAGCTCCCAGGGACAGGGTGTAACTGAAGCTTTCTTT
TRBJ1-2	TRBV19	.	.	CASKLTWRNIYGYTF	TGTGCCAGTAAATTGACCTGGCGGAATATCTATGGCTACACCTTC
TRBJ2-7	TRBV28	TRBD1	.	CASSMVSAKPGQGRYEQYF	TGTGCCAGCAGTATGGTTTCGGCCAAACCGGGACAGGGTAGGTACGAGCAGTACTTC
TRBJ1-1	TRBV18	.	.	CASSPNRANTEAFF	TGTGCCAGCTCACCGAACAGGGCTAACACTGAAGCTTTCTTT
TRBJ1-6	TRBV27	.	.	CASSPRGLGSPLHF	TGTGCCAGCAGCCCTAGGGGATTGGGCTCACCCCTCCACTTT
TRBJ1-6	TRBV3-1/TRBV3-2	.	.	CASSLGSLFYNSPLHF	TGTGCCAGCTCGCTCGGGTCCCTCTTCTATAATTCACCCCTCCACTTT
TRBJ2-6	TRBV11-2	TRBD2	once	CASSSIGRGAGANVLTF	TGTGCCAGCAGCTCCATCGGGAGGGGCGCTGGGGCCAACGTCCTGACTTTC
TRBJ2-1	TRBV3-1/TRBV3-2	TRBD1	.	CASSQRGTGRNEQFF	TGTGCCAGCAGCCAAAGAGGGACAGGGCGAAATGAGCAGTTCTTC
TRBJ2-5	TRBV29-1	TRBD2	few	CSVGMVAGVETQYF	TGCAGCGTTGGGATGGTGGCGGGGGTTGAGACCCAGTACTTC
TRBJ1-2	TRBV5-4	TRBD1	few	CASSSGGVYGYTF	TGTGCCAGCAGCTCAGGGGGCGTCTATGGCTACACCTTC
TRBJ1-2	TRBV30	TRBD1	few	CAWNPDRGLGGYTF	TGTGCCTGGAACCCTGACAGGGGGCTTGGTGGCTACACCTTC
TRBJ2-1	TRBV7-2	TRBD2	.	CASTLAGGQNEQFF	TGTGCCAGCACCTTAGCGGGGGGGCAGAATGAGCAGTTCTTC
TRBJ2-5	TRBV19	TRBD2	.	CASTDPLSGGAQYF	TGTGCCAGTACCGATCCCCTCTCGGGGGGGGCCCAGTACTTC
TRBJ2-1	TRBV7-9	.	.	CASSLASVPNEQFF	TGTGCCAGCAGCTTGGCTAGCGTGCCCAATGAGCAGTTCTTC
TRBJ1-1	TRBV7-9	.	.	CASSLVGHLNTEAFF	TGTGCCAGCAGCTTAGTTGGACACTTGAACACTGAAGCTTTCTTT
TRBJ1-2	TRBV6-5	.	few	CASSYSGAGVNYGYTF	TGTGCCAGCAGTTACTCAGGGGCAGGGGTCAACTATGGCTACACCTTC
TRBJ2-1	TRBV9	TRBD1	.	CASSVPQGQGVYNEQFF	TGTGCCAGCAGCGTCCCCCAGGGACAGGGCGTTTACAATGAGCAGTTCTTC
TRBJ1-1	TRBV7-2	TRBD1	.	CASSLRQGKNTEAFF	TGTGCCAGCAGCTTGCGACAGGGGAAGAACACTGAAGCTTTCTTT
TRBJ1-6	TRBV4-1	.	once	CASSQGWPGINSPLHF	TGCGCCAGCAGCCAAGGCTGGCCCGGGATCAATTCACCCCTCCACTTT
TRBJ2-1	TRBV4-3	TRBD1	.	CASSQARQGPYNEQFF	TGCGCCAGCAGCCAAGCGAGACAGGGTCCCTACAATGAGCAGTTCTTC
TRBJ1-2	TRBV27	.	.	CASSLKGANYGYTF	TGTGCCAGCAGTTTAAAAGGGGCTAACTATGGCTACACCTTC
TRBJ1-1	TRBV7-6	TRBD1	once	CASSLDRGRTEAFF	TGTGCCAGCAGCTTAGACAGGGGTCGTACTGAAGCTTTCTTT
TRBJ1-5	TRBV12-3/TRBV12-4	.	.	CASSPYSNQPQHF	TGTGCCAGCAGTCCTTATAGCAATCAGCCCCAGCATTTT
TRBJ1-4	TRBV2	TRBD1	.	CASRRTGIEKLFF	TGTGCCAGCAGGCGGACAGGAATTGAAAAACTGTTTTTT
TRBJ1-1	TRBV5-5	.	few	CASSPPSGIWAFF	TGTGCCAGCAGCCCTCCCAGCGGAATCTGGGCTTTCTTT
TRBJ1-3	TRBV5-1	.	.	CASSLDLSGNTIYF	TGCGCCAGCAGCTTGGATCTCTCTGGAAACACCATATATTTT
TRBJ1-1	TRBV29-1	.	few	CSVSGATEAFF	TGCAGCGTGTCAGGGGCGACTGAAGCTTTCTTT
TRBJ1-5	TRBV6-5	.	once	CASKATAHQPQHF	TGTGCCAGCAAGGCGACAGCCCATCAGCCCCAGCATTTT
TRBJ1-4	TRBV15	.	.	CATSQGSGVFEKLFF	TGTGCCACCAGCCAGGGGTCAGGGGTCTTTGAAAAACTGTTTTTT
TRBJ2-5	TRBV4-2	.	.	CASSQDLSSPETQYF	TGTGCCAGCAGCCAAGATCTTAGTAGCCCGGAGACCCAGTACTTC
TRBJ1-2	TRBV5-6	TRBD1	few	CASSLTGVRTF	TGTGCCAGCAGCCTCACAGGGGTGAGGACCTTC
TRBJ1-5	TRBV5-1	.	.	CASSLDSSNQPQHF	TGCGCCAGCAGCCTCGACAGTAGCAATCAGCCCCAGCATTTT